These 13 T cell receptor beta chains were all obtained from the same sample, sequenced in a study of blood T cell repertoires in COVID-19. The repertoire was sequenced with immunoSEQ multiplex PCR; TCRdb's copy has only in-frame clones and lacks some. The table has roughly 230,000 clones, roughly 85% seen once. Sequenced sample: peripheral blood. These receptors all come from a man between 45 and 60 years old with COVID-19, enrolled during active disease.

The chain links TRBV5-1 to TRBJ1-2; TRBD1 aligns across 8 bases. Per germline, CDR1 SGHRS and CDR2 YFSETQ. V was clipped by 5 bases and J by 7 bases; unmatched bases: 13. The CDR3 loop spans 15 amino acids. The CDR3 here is CASSLDQGASIGYTF. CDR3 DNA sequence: TGCGCCAGCAGTTTAGATCAGGGGGCGAGTATTGGCTACACCTTC.

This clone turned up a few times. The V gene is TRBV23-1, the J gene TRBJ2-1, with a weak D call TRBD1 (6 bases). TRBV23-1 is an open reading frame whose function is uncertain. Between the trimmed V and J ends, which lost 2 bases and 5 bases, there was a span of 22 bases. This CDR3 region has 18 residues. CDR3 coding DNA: TGCGCCAGCAGTCAACCCAGGGGCCTGATCCCAGGGGACAATGAGCAGTTCTTC. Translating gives CASSQPRGLIPGDNEQFF.

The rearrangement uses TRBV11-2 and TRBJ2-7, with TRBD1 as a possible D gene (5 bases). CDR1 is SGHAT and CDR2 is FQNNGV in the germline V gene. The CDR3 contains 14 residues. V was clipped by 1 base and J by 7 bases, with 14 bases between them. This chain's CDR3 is CASSLVRQGGEQYF. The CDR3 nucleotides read TGTGCCAGCAGCTTAGTAAGGCAGGGTGGGGAGCAGTACTTC. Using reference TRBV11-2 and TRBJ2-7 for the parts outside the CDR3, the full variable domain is EAGVAQSPRYKIIEKRQSVAFWCNPISGHATLYWYQQILGQGPKLLIQFQNNGVVDDSQLPKDRFSAERLKGVDSTLKIQPAKLEDSAVYLCASSLVRQGGEQYFGPGTRLTVT.

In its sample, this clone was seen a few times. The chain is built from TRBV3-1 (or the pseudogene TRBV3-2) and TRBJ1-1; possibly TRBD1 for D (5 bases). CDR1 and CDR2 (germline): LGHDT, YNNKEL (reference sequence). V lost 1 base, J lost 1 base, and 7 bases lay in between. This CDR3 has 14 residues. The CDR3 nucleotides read TGTGCCAGCAGCCAAGTGGGGGGGAACACTGAAGCTTTCTTT. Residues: CASSQVGGNTEAFF.

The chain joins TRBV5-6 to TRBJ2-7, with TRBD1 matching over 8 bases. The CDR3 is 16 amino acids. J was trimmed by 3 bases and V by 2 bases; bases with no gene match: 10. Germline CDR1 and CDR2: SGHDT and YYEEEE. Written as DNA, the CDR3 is TGTGCCAGCAGCTTAGGCCGGACAGGGTTTCTCTACGAGCAGTACTTC. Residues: CASSLGRTGFLYEQYF.

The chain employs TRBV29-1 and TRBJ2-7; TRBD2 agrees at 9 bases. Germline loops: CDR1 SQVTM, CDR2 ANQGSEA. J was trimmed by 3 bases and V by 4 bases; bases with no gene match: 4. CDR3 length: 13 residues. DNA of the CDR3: TGCAGCGTTGGGCGGGGGGGCAACTACGAGCAGTACTTC. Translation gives CSVGRGGNYEQYF.

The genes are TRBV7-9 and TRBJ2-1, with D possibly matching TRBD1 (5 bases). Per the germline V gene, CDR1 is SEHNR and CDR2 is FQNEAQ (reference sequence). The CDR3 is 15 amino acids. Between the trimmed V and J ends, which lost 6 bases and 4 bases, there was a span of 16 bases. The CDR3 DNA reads TGTGCCAGCAGACAAGGGGTCGAGGTGTACAATGAGCAGTTCTTC. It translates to CASRQGVEVYNEQFF.

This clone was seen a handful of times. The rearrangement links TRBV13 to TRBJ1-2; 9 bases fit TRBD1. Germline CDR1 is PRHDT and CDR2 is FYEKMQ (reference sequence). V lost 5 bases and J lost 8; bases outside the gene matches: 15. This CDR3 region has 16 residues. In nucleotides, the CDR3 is TGTGCCAGCAGCCTTGGACAGGGGTGGGCACCTGGGGGCTACACCTTC. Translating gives CASSLGQGWAPGGYTF.

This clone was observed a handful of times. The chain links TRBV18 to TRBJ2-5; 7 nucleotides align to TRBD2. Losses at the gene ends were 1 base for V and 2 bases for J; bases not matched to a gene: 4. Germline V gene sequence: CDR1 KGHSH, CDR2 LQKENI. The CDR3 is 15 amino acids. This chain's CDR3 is CASSPRPGGQETQYF. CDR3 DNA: TGTGCCAGCTCACCACGGCCCGGGGGGCAAGAGACCCAGTACTTC.

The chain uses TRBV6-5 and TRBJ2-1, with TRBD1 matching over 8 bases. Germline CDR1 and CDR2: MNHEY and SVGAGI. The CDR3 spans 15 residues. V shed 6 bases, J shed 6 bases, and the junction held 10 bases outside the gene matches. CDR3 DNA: TGTGCCAGCAGGAAGGGCAGGGGGCGGGTCAATGAGCAGTTCTTC. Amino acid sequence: CASRKGRGRVNEQFF.

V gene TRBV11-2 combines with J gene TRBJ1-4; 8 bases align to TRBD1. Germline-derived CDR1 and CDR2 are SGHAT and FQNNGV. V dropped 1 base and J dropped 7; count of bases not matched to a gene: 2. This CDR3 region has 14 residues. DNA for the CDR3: TGTGCCAGCAGCTTAGTCAGGGGGCCTGAAAAACTGTTTTTT. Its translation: CASSLVRGPEKLFF.

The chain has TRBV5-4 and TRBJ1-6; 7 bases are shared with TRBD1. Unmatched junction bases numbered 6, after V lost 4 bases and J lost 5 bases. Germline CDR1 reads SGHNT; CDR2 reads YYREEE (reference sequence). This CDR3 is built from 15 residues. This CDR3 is CASSRRQGDNSPLHF. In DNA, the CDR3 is TGTGCCAGCAGCCGAAGACAGGGAGATAATTCACCCCTCCACTTT.

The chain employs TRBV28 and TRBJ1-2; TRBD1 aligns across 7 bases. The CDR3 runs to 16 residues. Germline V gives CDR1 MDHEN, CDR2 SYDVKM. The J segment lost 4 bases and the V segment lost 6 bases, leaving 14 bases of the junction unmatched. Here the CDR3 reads CASSPTTDRAGYGYTF. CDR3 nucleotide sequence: TGTGCCAGCAGCCCCACCACCGACAGGGCGGGCTATGGCTACACCTTC.